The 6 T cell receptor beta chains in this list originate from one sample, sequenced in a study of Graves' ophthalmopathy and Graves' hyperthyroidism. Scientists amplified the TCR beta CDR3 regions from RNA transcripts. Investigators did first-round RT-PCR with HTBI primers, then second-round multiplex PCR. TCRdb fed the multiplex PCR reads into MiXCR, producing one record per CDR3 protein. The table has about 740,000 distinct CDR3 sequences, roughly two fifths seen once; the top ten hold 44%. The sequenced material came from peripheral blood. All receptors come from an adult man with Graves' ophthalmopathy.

CDR3 bases: TGTGCCAGCAGCCAAACTGCAGGATTCGTCACCGGGGAGCTGTTTTTT. Amino acids: CASSQTAGFVTGELFF. V is TRBV25-1 and J is TRBJ2-2; D unresolved. Per the germline V gene, CDR1 is MGHDK and CDR2 is SYGVNS. V lost 6 bases and J lost 4, with 18 bases in between. The CDR3 loop spans 16 amino acids. The full variable domain, with the rest looked up from reference TRBV25-1 and TRBJ2-2, is EADIYQTPRYLVIGTGKKITLECSQTMGHDKMYWYQQDPGMELHLIHYSYGVNSTEKGDLSSESTVSRIRTEHFPLTLESARPSHTSQYLCASSQTAGFVTGELFFGEGSRLTVL.

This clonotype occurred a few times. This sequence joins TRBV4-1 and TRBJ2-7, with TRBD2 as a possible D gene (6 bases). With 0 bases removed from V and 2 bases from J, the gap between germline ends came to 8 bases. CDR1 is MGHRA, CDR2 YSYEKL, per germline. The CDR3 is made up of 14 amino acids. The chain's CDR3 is CASSQDPGAYEQYF. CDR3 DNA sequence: TGCGCCAGCAGCCAAGATCCGGGGGCCTACGAGCAGTACTTC.

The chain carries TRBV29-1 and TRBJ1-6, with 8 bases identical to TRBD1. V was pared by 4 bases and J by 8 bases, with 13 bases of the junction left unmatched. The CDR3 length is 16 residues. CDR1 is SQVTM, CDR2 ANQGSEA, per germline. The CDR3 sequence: CSVAIGQGLYDSPLHF. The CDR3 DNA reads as TGCAGCGTTGCCATAGGACAGGGTCTTTATGATTCACCCCTCCACTTT.

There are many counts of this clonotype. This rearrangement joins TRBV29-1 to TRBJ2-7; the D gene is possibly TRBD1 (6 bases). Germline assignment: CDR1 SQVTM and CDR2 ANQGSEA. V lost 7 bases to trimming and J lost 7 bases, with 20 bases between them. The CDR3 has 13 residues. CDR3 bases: TGCAGCGCTTCCCTGACAGGATCCGGAGAGCAGTACTTC. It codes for CSASLTGSGEQYF.

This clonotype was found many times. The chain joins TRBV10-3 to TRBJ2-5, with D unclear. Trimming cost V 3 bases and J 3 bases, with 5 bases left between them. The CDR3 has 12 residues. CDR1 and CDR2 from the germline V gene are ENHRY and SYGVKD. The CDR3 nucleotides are TGTGCCATCAGTGACGAGGAAGAGACCCAGTACTTC. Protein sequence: CAISDEEETQYF.

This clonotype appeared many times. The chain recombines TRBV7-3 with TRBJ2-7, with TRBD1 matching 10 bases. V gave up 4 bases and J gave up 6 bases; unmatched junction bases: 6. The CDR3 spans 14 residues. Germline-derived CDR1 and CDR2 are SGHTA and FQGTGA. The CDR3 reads CASSWTGGTSEQYF. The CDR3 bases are TGTGCCAGCAGCTGGACAGGGGGGACCTCCGAGCAGTACTTC.